This TCR beta chain came from a study of CD8 T cells in ankylosing spondylitis. Findings of the study overall: Matched ankylosing spondylitis synovial fluid reportedly contained a significantly enriched population of disease-linked clones. Before this, some motif variants had been reported in reactive arthritis synovial fluid and blood.

This clonotype appeared many times. No antigen is known for it. The CDR3 runs 14 residues. The junction had 6 bases not matched to a gene; V was cut back by 2 bases and J by 6 bases. Via MiXCR, TCRdb re-called the 5' RACE reads, giving one row per CDR3 protein. The sample records fewer than 400,000 distinct CDR3 sequences, roughly 15% being singletons. The receptor comes from a male donor with ankylosing spondylitis or in good health (not recorded which). The sequencing input was blood, either unsorted or a sorted T cell fraction (not recorded which). This rearrangement joins TRBV12-3 or TRBV12-4 to TRBJ1-2, with TRBD1 matching over 7 bases. This CDR3 reads CASSLRTGRDGYTF. CDR3 coding DNA: TGTGCCAGCAGTTTAAGGACAGGAAGGGATGGCTACACCTTC.